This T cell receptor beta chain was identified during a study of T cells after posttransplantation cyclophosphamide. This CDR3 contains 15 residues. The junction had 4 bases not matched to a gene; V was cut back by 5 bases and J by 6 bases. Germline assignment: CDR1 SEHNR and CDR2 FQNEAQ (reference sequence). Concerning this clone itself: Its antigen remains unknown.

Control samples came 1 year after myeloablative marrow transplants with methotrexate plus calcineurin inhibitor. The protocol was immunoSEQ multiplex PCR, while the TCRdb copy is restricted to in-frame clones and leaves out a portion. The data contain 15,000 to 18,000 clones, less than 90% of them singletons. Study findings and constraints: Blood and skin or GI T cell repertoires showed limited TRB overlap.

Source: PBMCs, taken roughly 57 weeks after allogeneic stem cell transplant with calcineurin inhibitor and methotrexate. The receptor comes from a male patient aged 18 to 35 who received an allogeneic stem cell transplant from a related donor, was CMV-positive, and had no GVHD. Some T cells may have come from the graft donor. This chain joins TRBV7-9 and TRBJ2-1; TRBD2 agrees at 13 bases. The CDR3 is CASSKGLAGRNEQFF. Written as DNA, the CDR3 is TGTGCCAGCAGCAAGGGACTAGCGGGACGCAATGAGCAGTTCTTC.